These T cell receptor beta chains were read from a single sample in a study of Graves' ophthalmopathy and Graves' hyperthyroidism. TCRdb reanalysed the multiplex PCR reads using MiXCR and keeps one entry per CDR3 protein. The table lists fewer than 650,000 distinct CDR3 sequences, 22% of them singletons. The sample comprised peripheral blood. The receptor source for this set is a woman younger than 35 with stable Graves' hyperthyroidism. Some clones in this sample may be carry-over from other donors' samples. Each CDR3 is given with its conserved first and last residue. The D gene is left open where the match is weak. Where a row states a size, it is once, few, many or the class of an expanded clone; other rows omit it.

v_gene,d_gene,j_gene,abundance,CDR3aa,CDR3nt
TRBV11-3,-,TRBJ2-7,-,CASKERKAYEQYF,TGTGCCAGTAAGGAGCGGAAGGCCTACGAGCAGTACTTC
TRBV12-3/TRBV12-4,TRBD2,TRBJ2-7,many,CASSPRAGGPEEQYF,TGTGCCAGCAGTCCCCGCGCGGGAGGGCCAGAGGAGCAGTACTTC
TRBV7-7,TRBD2,TRBJ2-2,-,CASSLAWLAGNTGELFF,TGTGCCAGCAGCTTAGCGTGGCTAGCGGGGAACACCGGGGAGCTGTTTTTT
TRBV20-1,-,TRBJ2-7,-,CSTGGTASPEQYF,TGCAGTACTGGGGGGACCGCGTCCCCCGAGCAGTACTTC
TRBV4-1,-,TRBJ1-1,few,CASSQVARTWMNTEAFF,TGCGCCAGCAGCCAAGTCGCCCGGACATGGATGAACACTGAAGCTTTCTTT
TRBV6-1,-,TRBJ1-2,many,CASSESGVYFGYTF,TGTGCCAGCAGTGAATCAGGGGTGTACTTTGGCTACACCTTC
TRBV30,-,TRBJ2-5,-,CAWTGGRETQYF,TGTGCCTGGACTGGAGGACGCGAGACCCAGTACTTC
TRBV20-1,-,TRBJ2-7,many,CSARDLVSGKEGYEQYF,TGCAGTGCTAGAGATTTGGTTAGCGGAAAGGAAGGCTACGAGCAGTACTTC
TRBV20-1,-,TRBJ1-1,many,CSASGTGRGDNTEAFF,TGCAGTGCTAGTGGGACCGGGCGGGGGGACAACACTGAAGCTTTCTTT
TRBV20-1,-,TRBJ2-7,many,CSARDLGAEQYF,TGCAGTGCTAGAGATCTAGGGGCCGAGCAGTACTTC
TRBV12-3/TRBV12-4,-,TRBJ2-7,many,CASSKGGSLSYEQYF,TGTGCCAGCAGCAAGGGTGGCAGTCTTTCCTACGAGCAGTACTTC
TRBV11-2,-,TRBJ1-5,many,CASSSARGNQPQHF,TGTGCCAGCAGCTCCGCCCGGGGCAATCAGCCCCAGCATTTT
TRBV30,-,TRBJ1-1,-,CAWDDGASMFEAFF,TGTGCCTGGGACGACGGGGCCAGCATGTTTGAAGCTTTCTTT
TRBV6-2/TRBV6-3,TRBD2,TRBJ2-5,-,CASLNSLAGGETQYF,TGTGCCAGCCTAAACTCTCTAGCGGGAGGCGAGACCCAGTACTTC
TRBV9,-,TRBJ1-6,many,CASSVAFGTDFNSPLHF,TGTGCCAGCAGCGTAGCTTTTGGGACGGACTTTAATTCACCCCTCCACTTT
TRBV5-1,TRBD1,TRBJ1-1,-,CASSPGQEVGAFF,TGCGCCAGCAGCCCGGGACAGGAAGTGGGAGCTTTCTTT
TRBV11-2,-,TRBJ2-5,few,CASSLWAGGVETQYF,TGTGCCAGCAGCCTTTGGGCGGGCGGGGTGGAGACCCAGTACTTC
TRBV28,TRBD1,TRBJ1-6,-,CASSSQGAPNSPLHF,TGTGCCAGCAGTTCACAGGGGGCGCCTAATTCACCCCTCCACTTT
TRBV2,TRBD1,TRBJ1-1,many,CASRDGQGAVVAEAFF,TGTGCCAGCAGGGATGGACAGGGGGCAGTCGTCGCTGAAGCTTTCTTT
TRBV7-9,-,TRBJ2-4,-,CASSSAGLRNIQYF,TGTGCCAGCAGCTCGGCGGGGCTGAGAAACATTCAGTACTTC
TRBV6-2/TRBV6-3,-,TRBJ1-2,-,CASSKRDAGGTF,TGTGCCAGCAGTAAACGGGACGCCGGTGGCACCTTC
TRBV7-9,-,TRBJ1-1,few,CASSFSGENTEAFF,TGTGCCAGCAGTTTTAGCGGGGAGAACACTGAAGCTTTCTTT
TRBV30,-,TRBJ1-5,few,CAWSYVGVSQPQHF,TGTGCCTGGAGTTACGTGGGGGTTTCTCAGCCCCAGCATTTT
TRBV6-1,-,TRBJ1-1,many,CASRSPHCCPGEAFF,TGTGCCAGCAGGTCCCCCCACTGTTGCCCAGGTGAAGCTTTCTTT
TRBV6-1,TRBD1,TRBJ1-2,many,CASSEAGTGGGGYTF,TGTGCCAGCAGTGAGGCCGGGACAGGGGGCGGCGGCTACACCTTC
TRBV6-2/TRBV6-3,-,TRBJ1-1,few,CASSYSGARSGGNTEAFF,TGTGCCAGCAGTTACTCAGGGGCGCGGTCGGGGGGCAACACTGAAGCTTTCTTT
TRBV6-1,-,TRBJ1-2,many,CASSMGLGDYTF,TGTGCCAGCAGTATGGGCCTGGGGGACTACACCTTC
TRBV15,-,TRBJ1-1,-,CATSRDRSGFITEAFF,TGTGCCACCAGCAGAGATCGCTCGGGGTTTATTACTGAAGCTTTCTTT
TRBV19,TRBD1,TRBJ2-5,-,CASSTWTGGEETQYF,TGTGCCAGTAGTACCTGGACAGGGGGAGAAGAGACCCAGTACTTC
TRBV11-2,-,TRBJ1-3,many,CASSLGHLRGNTIYF,TGTGCCAGCAGCCTAGGACACCTCAGAGGAAACACCATATATTTT
TRBV28,TRBD1,TRBJ1-1,many,CASRGRGQPNTEAFF,TGTGCCAGCAGAGGCCGGGGACAGCCGAACACTGAAGCTTTCTTT
TRBV5-6,TRBD1,TRBJ1-5,many,CASSPDRGSNQPQHF,TGTGCCAGCAGCCCGGACAGGGGGAGCAATCAGCCCCAGCATTTT
TRBV19,-,TRBJ1-1,-,CASNPDGDTEAFF,TGTGCCAGTAACCCGGACGGGGACACTGAAGCTTTCTTT
TRBV2,TRBD1,TRBJ1-2,-,CASSVWGTDTNYGYTF,TGTGCCAGCAGTGTTTGGGGGACAGATACTAACTATGGCTACACCTTC
TRBV7-2,-,TRBJ1-1,many,CASSFSRTEAFF,TGTGCCAGCAGCTTTTCGCGAACTGAAGCTTTCTTT
TRBV12-3/TRBV12-4,-,TRBJ2-4,many,CASSPEGTKNIQYF,TGTGCCAGCAGCCCGGAGGGGACCAAAAACATTCAGTACTTC
TRBV20-1,TRBD1,TRBJ1-5,-,CSARLQGADQPQHF,TGCAGTGCTAGGTTGCAGGGGGCAGATCAGCCCCAGCATTTT
TRBV19,-,TRBJ1-2,many,CASSSLRGNDYGYTF,TGTGCCAGTAGTAGCCTACGGGGGAACGACTATGGCTACACCTTC
TRBV13,TRBD2,TRBJ2-7,-,CASSPGTSGGSYEQYF,TGTGCCAGCAGCCCCGGGACTAGCGGGGGTTCCTACGAGCAGTACTTC
TRBV6-5,TRBD2,TRBJ2-5,many,CASSYAGVETQYF,TGTGCCAGCAGTTACGCGGGAGTGGAGACCCAGTACTTC
TRBV6-1,-,TRBJ1-6,-,CASNWDSNSPLHF,TGTGCCAGCAACTGGGATTCTAATTCACCCCTCCACTTT
TRBV28,-,TRBJ1-1,-,CASTWVVNTEAFF,TGTGCCAGCACTTGGGTGGTGAACACTGAAGCTTTCTTT
TRBV28,TRBD1,TRBJ1-1,many,CASRDRDTEAFF,TGTGCCAGCAGGGACAGGGACACTGAAGCTTTCTTT
TRBV28,-,TRBJ1-6,few,CASSNERAGDNSPLHF,TGTGCCAGCTCCAACGAGAGGGCAGGTGATAATTCACCCCTCCACTTT
TRBV12-3/TRBV12-4,-,TRBJ2-7,many,CASSLFLAEEQYF,TGTGCCAGCAGTCTCTTTTTGGCCGAAGAGCAGTACTTC
TRBV5-1,TRBD1,TRBJ1-1,few,CASSVGQGAAEAFF,TGCGCCAGCAGCGTTGGACAGGGGGCCGCTGAAGCTTTCTTT
TRBV2,TRBD1,TRBJ2-5,many,CASSAPRNTGEETQYF,TGTGCCAGCAGTGCCCCCCGAAATACAGGGGAAGAGACCCAGTACTTC
TRBV6-2/TRBV6-3,TRBD1,TRBJ2-7,many,CASRDRATYEQYF,TGTGCCAGCAGAGACAGGGCCACCTACGAGCAGTACTTC
TRBV15,-,TRBJ2-7,-,CATSRGVDYEQYF,TGTGCCACCAGCAGAGGGGTGGATTACGAGCAGTACTTC
TRBV11-2,-,TRBJ2-5,many,CASSSPRQRVETQYF,TGTGCCAGCAGCTCCCCGCGGCAGCGGGTAGAGACCCAGTACTTC
TRBV5-1,-,TRBJ1-1,many,CASKGTEAFF,TGCGCCAGCAAAGGGACTGAAGCTTTCTTT
TRBV7-2,-,TRBJ2-4,-,CASSLRGGRGKNIQYF,TGTGCCAGCAGCTTAAGGGGGGGGCGCGGCAAAAACATTCAGTACTTC
TRBV7-2,-,TRBJ1-1,many,CASSLASGINTEAFF,TGTGCCAGCAGCTTAGCGTCAGGAATTAACACTGAAGCTTTCTTT
TRBV20-1,-,TRBJ2-7,-,CSARDTGLSGTRLYEQYF,TGCAGTGCTAGAGATACAGGACTGTCCGGGACCCGCCTATACGAGCAGTACTTC
TRBV20-1,-,TRBJ2-5,many,CSPYDRAPTQYF,TGCAGTCCTTATGACCGGGCCCCGACCCAGTACTTC
TRBV9,-,TRBJ2-4,many,CASSVALENIQYF,TGTGCCAGCAGCGTAGCTTTAGAAAACATTCAGTACTTC
TRBV7-2,TRBD1,TRBJ2-5,many,CASSKQGAAQYF,TGTGCCAGCAGTAAACAGGGGGCTGCCCAGTACTTC
TRBV19,-,TRBJ1-5,many,CASSIAGTNQPQHF,TGTGCCAGTAGTATAGCAGGGACCAATCAGCCCCAGCATTTT